The present T cell receptor (beta chain) was sequenced within a study of blood T cell repertoires in COVID-19. Germline CDR1 and CDR2: SGHRS and YFSETQ. The CDR3 has 14 residues. The ends lost 3 bases at V and 5 bases at J; junction bases unmatched: 5. TCRdb's copy holds only in-frame clones and misses some; the assay was immunoSEQ multiplex PCR. Of about 260,000 clones in the sample, about 90% were seen once. The chain is built from TRBV5-1 and TRBJ2-3; 8 positions agree with TRBD1. This TCR derives from a man aged 45-60 years who had been exposed to COVID-19. The sequencing input was PBMCs or T cells enriched from blood (not recorded which). The CDR3 coding sequence is TGCGCCAGCAGCTCGACAGGGGAAGGAGATACGCAGTATTTT. Protein: CASSSTGEGDTQYF.